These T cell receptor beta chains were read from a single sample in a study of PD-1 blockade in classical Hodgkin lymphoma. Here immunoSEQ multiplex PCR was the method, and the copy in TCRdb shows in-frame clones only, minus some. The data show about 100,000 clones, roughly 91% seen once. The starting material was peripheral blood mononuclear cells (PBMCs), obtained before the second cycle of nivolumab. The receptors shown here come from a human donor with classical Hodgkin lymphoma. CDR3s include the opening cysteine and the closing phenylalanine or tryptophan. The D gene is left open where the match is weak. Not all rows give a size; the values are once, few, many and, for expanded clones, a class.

cdr3_nt: TGTGCCAGTAGTATGGTCGGGGGGAAAAGCAATCAGCCCCAGCATTTT
cdr3_aa: CASSMVGGKSNQPQHF
j_call: TRBJ1-5
v_call: TRBV19
d_call: NA
clone_size: NA

cdr3_nt: TGTGCCAGCAGCGTAGACCCGACAGGTTCACCCCTCCACTTT
cdr3_aa: CASSVDPTGSPLHF
j_call: TRBJ1-6
v_call: TRBV9
d_call: NA
clone_size: NA

cdr3_nt: TGTGCCAGCAGCCCCCTGTGGTCTGCTAACTATGGCTACACCTTC
cdr3_aa: CASSPLWSANYGYTF
j_call: TRBJ1-2
v_call: TRBV9
d_call: NA
clone_size: once

cdr3_nt: TGTGCCAGTAGTTATGCAGCGAACACTGAAGCTTTCTTT
cdr3_aa: CASSYAANTEAFF
j_call: TRBJ1-1
v_call: TRBV19
d_call: NA
clone_size: once

cdr3_nt: TGCGCCAGCAGCCAAGTTGTGGCTGCTAACTATGGCTACACCTTC
cdr3_aa: CASSQVVAANYGYTF
j_call: TRBJ1-2
v_call: TRBV4-3
d_call: NA
clone_size: NA

cdr3_nt: TGTGCCTCGACAGACACAGGGGAAGGGAGCTATGGCTACACCTTC
cdr3_aa: CASTDTGEGSYGYTF
j_call: TRBJ1-2
v_call: TRBV10-3
d_call: TRBD1
clone_size: NA

cdr3_nt: TGTGCCTGCGGGACAGGCGACAATCAGCCCCAGCATTTT
cdr3_aa: CACGTGDNQPQHF
j_call: TRBJ1-5
v_call: TRBV30
d_call: TRBD1
clone_size: NA

cdr3_nt: TGTGCCGCTACCTCCATGAACACTGAAGCTTTCTTT
cdr3_aa: CAATSMNTEAFF
j_call: TRBJ1-1
v_call: TRBV28
d_call: NA
clone_size: NA

cdr3_nt: TGTGCCTGGGGACTAGGGCAAGAGACCCAGTACTTC
cdr3_aa: CAWGLGQETQYF
j_call: TRBJ2-5
v_call: TRBV30
d_call: TRBD2
clone_size: NA

cdr3_nt: TGTGCCAGCAGCTCAACCGGGACTCCTGTCAGGGAGCTGTTTTTT
cdr3_aa: CASSSTGTPVRELFF
j_call: TRBJ2-2
v_call: TRBV7-2
d_call: NA
clone_size: NA

cdr3_nt: TGTGCCAGTAGTACGACAGGGGCATCTGGAAACACCATATATTTT
cdr3_aa: CASSTTGASGNTIYF
j_call: TRBJ1-3
v_call: TRBV19
d_call: TRBD1
clone_size: NA

cdr3_nt: TGTGCCAGCAGTTACGTAGGCAGGGGAATAGGTACGCAGTATTTT
cdr3_aa: CASSYVGRGIGTQYF
j_call: TRBJ2-3
v_call: TRBV6-5
d_call: NA
clone_size: NA

cdr3_nt: TGTGCCAGCAGCTTGTACAGGGGGCCCGGGGAGCTGTTTTTT
cdr3_aa: CASSLYRGPGELFF
j_call: TRBJ2-2
v_call: TRBV5-8
d_call: TRBD1
clone_size: NA

cdr3_nt: TGTGCCAGCAGCTCTACGGGGCCCATGAATGAGCAGTTCTTC
cdr3_aa: CASSSTGPMNEQFF
j_call: TRBJ2-1
v_call: TRBV5-6
d_call: NA
clone_size: once

cdr3_nt: TGTGCCAGCAGCTCCGGGACAAGACCTGAGGAGACCCAGTACTTC
cdr3_aa: CASSSGTRPEETQYF
j_call: TRBJ2-5
v_call: TRBV5-4
d_call: NA
clone_size: NA

cdr3_nt: TGTGCCAGCAGCCGGACTGGCGGAGGGGGAGGCTACACCTTC
cdr3_aa: CASSRTGGGGGYTF
j_call: TRBJ1-2
v_call: TRBV6-5
d_call: NA
clone_size: NA

cdr3_nt: TGTGCCAGCAGCTACCTGAGAGAGACCCAGTACTTC
cdr3_aa: CASSYLRETQYF
j_call: TRBJ2-5
v_call: TRBV28
d_call: NA
clone_size: NA

cdr3_nt: TGTGCCAGCAGCTTAGTTGTAGCTACTAACTATGGCTACACCTTC
cdr3_aa: CASSLVVATNYGYTF
j_call: TRBJ1-2
v_call: TRBV7-8
d_call: NA
clone_size: NA

cdr3_nt: TGTGCCAGCAGTGAGACAGGGTCGGGTGATTCACCCCTCCACTTT
cdr3_aa: CASSETGSGDSPLHF
j_call: TRBJ1-6
v_call: TRBV2
d_call: TRBD1
clone_size: few

cdr3_nt: TGCGCCAGCAGCCAAGATCCTCAGGGGGTCCGTGAAGCTTTCTTT
cdr3_aa: CASSQDPQGVREAFF
j_call: TRBJ1-1
v_call: TRBV4-3
d_call: TRBD1
clone_size: NA

cdr3_nt: TGCGCCAGCAGCCAAGAAGGACAAAGGGACAATGAGCAGTTCTTC
cdr3_aa: CASSQEGQRDNEQFF
j_call: TRBJ2-1
v_call: TRBV4-1
d_call: NA
clone_size: NA

cdr3_nt: TGTGCCAGCAGCTTGGTCCGCCCAGGGGACCCCTATGGCTACACCTTC
cdr3_aa: CASSLVRPGDPYGYTF
j_call: TRBJ1-2
v_call: TRBV5-6
d_call: NA
clone_size: NA

cdr3_nt: TGCGCCAGCAGCTCGCAATTGACAGGGAACCAAGAGACCCAGTACTTC
cdr3_aa: CASSSQLTGNQETQYF
j_call: TRBJ2-5
v_call: TRBV5-1
d_call: TRBD1
clone_size: NA

cdr3_nt: TGTGCCAGCAGCCAAGCCGGGGGAGCCGGGGAGCTGTTTTTT
cdr3_aa: CASSQAGGAGELFF
j_call: TRBJ2-2
v_call: TRBV4-2
d_call: NA
clone_size: once

cdr3_nt: TGTGCCACCAGATATGGACTCAATGAAAAACTGTTTTTT
cdr3_aa: CATRYGLNEKLFF
j_call: TRBJ1-4
v_call: TRBV2
d_call: NA
clone_size: NA

cdr3_nt: TGTGCCAGCAGCCAGGAGACAGGGTGGGATGAAAAACTGTTTTTT
cdr3_aa: CASSQETGWDEKLFF
j_call: TRBJ1-4
v_call: TRBV4-2
d_call: TRBD1
clone_size: NA

cdr3_nt: TGTGCCAGCAAAGAGGGGGGGAGGGGGCAGGCTTTCTTT
cdr3_aa: CASKEGGRGQAFF
j_call: TRBJ1-1
v_call: TRBV27
d_call: TRBD1
clone_size: few

cdr3_nt: TGTGCCAGCAGCCCCCAGGGGGTGCGGGGCTACACCTTC
cdr3_aa: CASSPQGVRGYTF
j_call: TRBJ1-2
v_call: TRBV7-9
d_call: TRBD1
clone_size: few

cdr3_nt: TGTGCCAGCAGCTTGGATAGCGGGGGCACAGATACGCAGTATTTT
cdr3_aa: CASSLDSGGTDTQYF
j_call: TRBJ2-3
v_call: TRBV5-4
d_call: TRBD2
clone_size: once

cdr3_nt: TGTGCCAGCAGCGTAGAACCGGGTAATTCACCCCTCCACTTT
cdr3_aa: CASSVEPGNSPLHF
j_call: TRBJ1-6
v_call: TRBV9
d_call: NA
clone_size: NA

cdr3_nt: TGTGCCAGCAGACCCACCACAGGAGTGGACACTGAAGCTTTCTTT
cdr3_aa: CASRPTTGVDTEAFF
j_call: TRBJ1-1
v_call: TRBV5-6
d_call: NA
clone_size: NA

cdr3_nt: TGTGCCAGTATGGAAGGACACTCGTTTTACAATGAGCAGTTCTTC
cdr3_aa: CASMEGHSFYNEQFF
j_call: TRBJ2-1
v_call: TRBV19
d_call: NA
clone_size: NA

cdr3_nt: TGTGCCAGCAGTTTACCGGGACAGGGCACCGGGGAGCTGTTTTTT
cdr3_aa: CASSLPGQGTGELFF
j_call: TRBJ2-2
v_call: TRBV6-6
d_call: TRBD1
clone_size: NA

cdr3_nt: TGTGCCAGCAGCCTATATAGCGGGGGAAACAATGAGCAGTTCTTC
cdr3_aa: CASSLYSGGNNEQFF
j_call: TRBJ2-1
v_call: TRBV7-2
d_call: TRBD2
clone_size: few

cdr3_nt: TGTGCCAGCAGTTATGCGGACACTGAAGCTTTCTTT
cdr3_aa: CASSYADTEAFF
j_call: TRBJ1-1
v_call: TRBV6-6
d_call: NA
clone_size: few

cdr3_nt: TGTGCCAGCAGCTTTGGGGACAATCAGCCCCAGCATTTT
cdr3_aa: CASSFGDNQPQHF
j_call: TRBJ1-5
v_call: TRBV6-5
d_call: NA
clone_size: NA

cdr3_nt: TGTGCCAGCAGCGTAGAGGATACTCAAGAGACCCAGTACTTC
cdr3_aa: CASSVEDTQETQYF
j_call: TRBJ2-5
v_call: TRBV9
d_call: NA
clone_size: NA

cdr3_nt: TGCGCCAGCAGCCAAGTTCTCCAGAACACTGAAGCTTTCTTT
cdr3_aa: CASSQVLQNTEAFF
j_call: TRBJ1-1
v_call: TRBV4-3
d_call: NA
clone_size: NA

cdr3_nt: TGTGCCAGCAGTTACCCAGCCGGGGGGGGTGGAAACACCATATATTTT
cdr3_aa: CASSYPAGGGGNTIYF
j_call: TRBJ1-3
v_call: TRBV6-6
d_call: NA
clone_size: NA

cdr3_nt: TGTGCCAGCAGTTACAGAATCCCTACCGGGGAGCTGTTTTTT
cdr3_aa: CASSYRIPTGELFF
j_call: TRBJ2-2
v_call: TRBV6-6
d_call: NA
clone_size: NA